Listed below are T cell receptor beta chains from one sample, sequenced in a study of T cell responses to AZD1222 COVID-19 vaccine. Here immunoSEQ multiplex PCR was the method, and the copy in TCRdb shows in-frame clones only, minus some. The repertoire includes some 140,000 clones, 92% of them detected once, and just over 3% sits in the top ten. Material: peripheral blood, obtained on day 0 of AZD1222 vaccination. The receptors derive from an adult in good health. The CDR3 runs from the conserved cysteine through the conserved F or W. The order of the fields is J gene, clone size, D gene, V gene, CDR3 DNA, CDR3 protein. D genes are given only for firm matches. A row's size may be missing; if present it is once, few, many or a size class.

TRBJ1-2 . . TRBV1 TGCACCAGCAGCCAAGCTAACTATGGCTACACCTTC CTSSQANYGYTF
TRBJ2-7 . TRBD2 TRBV11-1 TGTGCCAGCAGCTTAGATCAGGCGGGAGGGCTCTACGAGCAGTACTTC CASSLDQAGGLYEQYF
TRBJ2-2 . . TRBV27 TGTGCCAGCACCTACCAGCCGAACACCGGGGAGCTGTTTTTT CASTYQPNTGELFF
TRBJ2-1 . . TRBV7-7 TGTGCCAGCTCGAGTTTAAATGAGCAGTTCTTC CASSSLNEQFF
TRBJ1-4 . TRBD1 TRBV30 TGTGCCTGGAGTCTCCCGGGACAGGGTAATGAAAAACTGTTTTTT CAWSLPGQGNEKLFF
TRBJ2-1 once TRBD2 TRBV4-1 TGCGCCAGCAGCCTAGAAGCTGCCGGGACTAGCGGCTACAATGAGCAGTTCTTC CASSLEAAGTSGYNEQFF
TRBJ2-6 . TRBD1 TRBV28 TGTGCCAGCAGTTTAACAGGGGGCGCATCTGGGGCCAACGTCCTGACTTTC CASSLTGGASGANVLTF
TRBJ2-3 . TRBD2 TRBV7-2 TGTGCCAGCAGACGAAGCTCTGCGGGAGCTGCAGATACGCAGTATTTT CASRRSSAGAADTQYF
TRBJ1-2 . . TRBV7-2 TGTGCCAGCAGCCGCCACCCAGGGCAGGGTTCATATGGCTACACCTTC CASSRHPGQGSYGYTF
TRBJ2-7 . TRBD2 TRBV4-1 TGCGCCAGCGGGACGGGACTAGACTACGAGCAGTACTTC CASGTGLDYEQYF
TRBJ2-2 . TRBD2 TRBV19 TGTGCCAGTAGTATATCCCCTAGCGGCGTTCAGCGTGAGCTGTTTTTT CASSISPSGVQRELFF
TRBJ2-7 . TRBD1 TRBV5-1 TGCGCCAGCAGCTCGACCGGGACAGGGTCCTACGAGCAGTACTTC CASSSTGTGSYEQYF
TRBJ2-7 . . TRBV27 TGTGCCAGCAGTTTTGCGGGTTCCTACGAGCAGTACTTC CASSFAGSYEQYF
TRBJ1-2 . TRBD1 TRBV3-1/TRBV3-2 TGTGCCAGCAGCCAAAACAGGGGGGATGGCTACACCTTC CASSQNRGDGYTF
TRBJ2-7 . . TRBV7-9 TGTGCCAGCAGCCCCCCCTGGACGCCCTACGAGCAGTACTTC CASSPPWTPYEQYF
TRBJ1-3 . . TRBV7-8 TGTGCCAGCAGCCCCACGGGTTTCTCTGGAAACACCATATATTTT CASSPTGFSGNTIYF
TRBJ2-4 . TRBD2 TRBV7-8 TGTGCCAGCAGCCCTTCCGGAGGACTAGCGGTTGGTCCAGCCAAAAACATTCAGTACTTC CASSPSGGLAVGPAKNIQYF
TRBJ2-1 once TRBD2 TRBV6-4 TGTGCCAGCAGTCAACGAGCGGGGATCTACAATGAGCAGTTCTTC CASSQRAGIYNEQFF
TRBJ1-2 . . TRBV27 TGTGCCAGCAGTTTATCGGGAGGGACCTATGGCTACACCTTC CASSLSGGTYGYTF
TRBJ2-7 . . TRBV19 TGTGCCAGTAGTATCGGACGGGTCTACGAGCAGTACTTC CASSIGRVYEQYF
TRBJ1-1 . . TRBV28 TGTGCCTGTCGCCGGTTGGGGGGGAGTTACACTGAAGCTTTCTTT CACRRLGGSYTEAFF
TRBJ2-3 . TRBD2 TRBV9 TGTGCCAGCAGCGTACTAGCGGGACTTAGCACAGATACGCAGTATTTT CASSVLAGLSTDTQYF
TRBJ2-2 . TRBD2 TRBV14 TGTGCCAGCAGCCAAGTCGGACTAGGGATGGCCGGGGAGCTGTTTTTT CASSQVGLGMAGELFF
TRBJ2-1 . . TRBV7-3 TGTGCCAGCAGCCAGGGGGGCAGGGTAGGGCAGTTCTTC CASSQGGRVGQFF
TRBJ1-5 . TRBD1 TRBV28 TGTGCCAGCAGACCAGGATCGGGACAGGGGGCGAAGCAGCCCCAGCATTTT CASRPGSGQGAKQPQHF
TRBJ1-1 . . TRBV14 TGTGCCAGCAGCCAAGAGTTACCTTGGGCGAACACTGAAGCTTTCTTT CASSQELPWANTEAFF